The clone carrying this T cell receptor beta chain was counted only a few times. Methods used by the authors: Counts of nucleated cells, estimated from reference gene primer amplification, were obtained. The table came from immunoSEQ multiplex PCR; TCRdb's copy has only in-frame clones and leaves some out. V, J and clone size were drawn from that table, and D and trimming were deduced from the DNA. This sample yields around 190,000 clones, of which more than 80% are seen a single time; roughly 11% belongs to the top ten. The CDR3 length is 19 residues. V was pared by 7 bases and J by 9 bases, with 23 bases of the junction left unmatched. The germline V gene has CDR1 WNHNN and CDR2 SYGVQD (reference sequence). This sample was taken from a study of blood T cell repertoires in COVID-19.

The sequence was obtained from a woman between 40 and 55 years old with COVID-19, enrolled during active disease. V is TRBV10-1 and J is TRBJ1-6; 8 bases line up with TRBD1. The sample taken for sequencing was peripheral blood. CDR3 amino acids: CASKSPGQEHAQGASPLHF. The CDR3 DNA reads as TGCGCCAGCAAATCGCCGGGACAGGAGCATGCGCAGGGGGCTTCACCCCTCCACTTT.